This T cell receptor beta chain was recovered during a study of identical twins. Germline V lookup: CDR1 SQVTM, CDR2 ANQGSEA. The CDR3 runs 12 residues. Trimming took off 3 bases at V and 2 bases at J, with 8 bases between the two ends. This clonotype has ten or more counts. The antigen is undetermined. TCRdb used MiXCR to reprocess the 5' RACE reads, holding one entry per CDR3 protein. The table shows about 340,000 distinct CDR3 sequences, with 12% occurring only once. Study results and limitations: Abundant beta clonotypes from cord blood bore fewer insertions; memory repertoires lacked this pattern.

The data also belong to a second study, concerning yellow fever vaccine responses in identical twins.

The genes are TRBV29-1 and TRBJ2-7; D is perhaps TRBD2 (6 bases). The TCR sequence derives from a woman aged 18-29 years in good health. Material: CD8+ T cells sorted from blood. For the CDR3, the DNA is TGCAGCGTTGATAGCGGCACCTACGAGCAGTACTTC. It specifies CSVDSGTYEQYF.